This is a list of T cell receptor beta chains from one sample in a study of cytomegalovirus exposure and HLA in healthy donors. The data were produced by immunoSEQ multiplex PCR, yet TCRdb's version contains in-frame clones alone and is incomplete. The data show roughly 150,000 clones, with approximately 88% seen just once and around 1.4% held by the top ten. What was sequenced was PBMCs. Receptors originate from a young woman in good health and CMV-seronegative. The CDR3 runs from the conserved cysteine through the conserved F or W. A D gene is named only where the DNA matches it firmly. Clone size is stated in some rows and not others, as once, few, many or a class when expanded.

>-|TRBV6-1|-|TRBJ1-1
TGTGCCAGCAGTGGAGGGATATACACTGAAGCTTTCTTT
CASSGGIYTEAFF
>-|TRBV4-1|-|TRBJ2-5
TGCGCCAGCAGCCAAGGACTGCCGGAGACCCAGTACTTC
CASSQGLPETQYF
>-|TRBV13|-|TRBJ2-1
TGTGCCAGCTCCGTTAAACCCGGCAATGAGCAGTTCTTC
CASSVKPGNEQFF
>few|TRBV7-9|-|TRBJ2-7
TGTGCCAGCAGCAAGTCCAGGGGCCCCTACGAGCAGTACTTC
CASSKSRGPYEQYF
>-|TRBV7-8|TRBD2|TRBJ2-5
TGTGCCAGCAGCTTCTCCTTCGGGCTAGCGGGGGGAGAGACCCAGTACTTC
CASSFSFGLAGGETQYF
>once|TRBV7-9|TRBD1|TRBJ1-1
TGTGCCAGCAGCGCGCGGGACAGAGGCACTGAAGCTTTCTTT
CASSARDRGTEAFF
>-|TRBV19|-|TRBJ1-2
TGTGCCAGTAGTATAGGTGAAGGCCTAGGAGGCTACACCTTC
CASSIGEGLGGYTF
>-|TRBV10-3|TRBD1|TRBJ2-1
TGTGCCAACTCGGACAGGCGGCTAGGAAATGAGCAGTTCTTC
CANSDRRLGNEQFF
>-|TRBV29-1|-|TRBJ1-2
TGCAGCGTTGAAACTGAAAACTATGGCTACACCTTC
CSVETENYGYTF
>-|TRBV5-1|-|TRBJ1-3
TGCGCCAGCAGCTTGTGGAGCGGACTTGTGGCTGGAAACACCATATATTTT
CASSLWSGLVAGNTIYF
>-|TRBV18|-|TRBJ2-5
TGTGCCAGCTCACCTTGGGGGGAAGAGACCCAGTACTTC
CASSPWGEETQYF
>-|TRBV11-2|-|TRBJ2-3
TGTGCCAGCAGCTTAGGCTATTCAGATACGCAGTATTTT
CASSLGYSDTQYF
>-|TRBV7-2|-|TRBJ1-6
TGTGCCAGCAGCCCCATCTCAGGGCGGCCCCTCCACTTT
CASSPISGRPLHF
>few|TRBV10-1|-|TRBJ1-1
TGCGCCAGCAGTGAAAGAAACAGGGACCTGGGGTTAGCTTTCTTT
CASSERNRDLGLAFF
>-|TRBV6-5|-|TRBJ2-7
TGTGCCAGCAGTTACGTGTCGAGGGGGGAGCAGTACTTC
CASSYVSRGEQYF
>-|TRBV9|TRBD1|TRBJ2-3
TGTGCCAGCAGCGGACAGACAGGGGGCTTCACAGATACGCAGTATTTT
CASSGQTGGFTDTQYF
>-|TRBV7-9|TRBD2|TRBJ2-1
TGTGCCAGCGGATCGGGGACTAGCGGGGGGAGCTCCTACAATGAGCAGTTCTTC
CASGSGTSGGSSYNEQFF
>few|TRBV7-3|TRBD1|TRBJ1-1
TGTGCCAGCAGCCCCCCCGGGACAGTGAACACTGAAGCTTTCTTT
CASSPPGTVNTEAFF
>few|TRBV5-1|TRBD1|TRBJ2-7
TGCGCCAGCAGCTTGCTGCCGGGACAGGGTATATACGAGCAGTACTTC
CASSLLPGQGIYEQYF
>-|TRBV19|TRBD2|TRBJ2-2
TGTGCCAGTATCGCCAGCGGGGGGGCTTCCGGGGAGCTGTTTTTT
CASIASGGASGELFF
>-|TRBV2|-|TRBJ2-7
TGTGCCAGCATGATCCAACCATCACTTTCCTACGAGCAGTACTTC
CASMIQPSLSYEQYF
>-|TRBV7-6|-|TRBJ1-2
TGTGCCAGCAGCCCCGGACAGAAAAACTATGGCTACACCTTC
CASSPGQKNYGYTF
>-|TRBV15|TRBD1|TRBJ1-6
TGTGCCACCAGATCCACAGGGGGCAACTCACCCCTCCACTTT
CATRSTGGNSPLHF
>-|TRBV21-1|-|TRBJ2-2
TGTGCCAGCAGCAAATACGTAGGGGGCACCACCGGGGAGCTGTTTTTT
CASSKYVGGTTGELFF
>-|TRBV7-6|TRBD1|TRBJ2-7
TGTGCCAGCAGCTTAGCCCCATCAAGGATGGGGACAGGGACAAACGAGCAGTACTTC
CASSLAPSRMGTGTNEQYF
>-|TRBV5-1|-|TRBJ2-3
TGCGCCAGCAGCTTGGGGGGCAGCGCAGATACGCAGTATTTT
CASSLGGSADTQYF
>few|TRBV29-1|-|TRBJ1-5
TGCAGCGTCCGTGAGGATAGCAATCAGCCCCAGCATTTT
CSVREDSNQPQHF
>-|TRBV14|-|TRBJ1-6
TGTGCCAGCAGCCAATACTATGGCAGCGTACTGGCTTCACCCCTCCACTTT
CASSQYYGSVLASPLHF
>few|TRBV5-8|-|TRBJ2-3
TGTGCCAGCAGCTTGTTACAGGCATTTGCTAGCACAGATACGCAGTATTTT
CASSLLQAFASTDTQYF
>few|TRBV30|TRBD2|TRBJ2-4
TGTGCCTGGAGTGGGGGGTTGGCGCGGGGGACTCAGTACTTC
CAWSGGLARGTQYF
>-|TRBV18|-|TRBJ2-3
TGTGCCAGCTCACCACCTGGGCAGGGCACAGATACGCAGTATTTT
CASSPPGQGTDTQYF